This TCR beta chain comes out of a study of T cell responses to AZD1222 COVID-19 vaccine. General study findings and limits: When two AZD1222 doses had been given, Spike-specific TCR breadth and depth rose. White British ancestry dominated among donors, who included more females, and clonal diversity was possibly underestimated.

The CDR3 is 15 amino acids. CDR1 and CDR2 (germline): SGHTA, FQGNSA. The trim removed 2 bases at V and 1 base at J, leaving 2 bases unmatched. Data came from immunoSEQ multiplex PCR; TCRdb stores just in-frame clones and leaves some out. The sample carries roughly 42,000 clones, around 82% recorded once. A remark on this clone: What it recognizes is unknown.

The chain recombines TRBV7-2 with TRBJ1-3; 7 nucleotides line up with TRBD1. The specimen comprised peripheral blood, sampled on day 0 of AZD1222 vaccination. The receptor's source is an adult in good health. The CDR3 loop is CASSLQGGSGNTIYF. The DNA for the CDR3 is TGTGCCAGCAGCTTACAGGGGGGTTCTGGAAACACCATATATTTT.